Below, 8 T cell receptor beta chains from the same sample are listed, as sequenced in a study of cytomegalovirus exposure and HLA in healthy donors. Assay used: immunoSEQ multiplex PCR; TCRdb lists only in-frame clones, some missing. Seen here are over 200,000 clones, 80% to 90% observed once, and the top ten hold 2% to 2.5%. The sample taken for sequencing was PBMCs. All receptors derive from a woman younger than 30 in good health and CMV-seropositive.

The genes are TRBV11-2 and TRBJ2-7; 9 nucleotides line up with TRBD1. Germline V gene lookup returns CDR1 SGHAT and CDR2 FQNNGV. This CDR3 is built from 15 residues. Trimming took 5 bases from V and 6 from J; bases not matched to a gene: 11. Here the CDR3 reads CASSHHRDREPEQYF. DNA for the CDR3: TGTGCCAGCAGCCATCACCGGGACAGGGAGCCCGAGCAGTACTTC.

The chain combines TRBV14 with TRBJ1-3; D remains ambiguous. The V end lost 0 bases, the J end lost 4 bases, and 13 bases lay between the germline ends. The CDR3 loop spans 16 amino acids. The germline gives CDR1 SGHDN, CDR2 FVKESK. The CDR3, as DNA: TGTGCCAGCAGCCAAGATTTCGGAGGGTACGGAAACACCATATATTTT. This translates into CASSQDFGGYGNTIYF. Complete variable domain (other parts from reference TRBV14 and TRBJ1-3): EAGVTQFPSHSVIEKGQTVTLRCDPISGHDNLYWYRRVMGKEIKFLLHFVKESKQDESGMPNNRFLAERTGGTYSTLKVQPAELEDSGVYFCASSQDFGGYGNTIYFGEGSWLTVV.

This sequence joins TRBV25-1 and TRBJ1-2, with D unresolved. The germline gives CDR1 MGHDK, CDR2 SYGVNS. Trimming took off 2 bases at V and 8 bases at J, with 15 bases between the two ends. The CDR3 loop spans 14 amino acids. The DNA of the CDR3 is TGTGCCAGCAGTGAAGTCCCCACGAGGGAAGGCTACACCTTC. Translated, it gives CASSEVPTREGYTF.

The chain is built from TRBV5-1 and TRBJ1-1, with D unclear. CDR1 and CDR2 (germline): SGHRS, YFSETQ. Trimming removed 2 bases from V and 3 bases from J, with 11 bases in between. The CDR3 is 14 residues long. CDR3 DNA: TGCGCCAGCAGCTTTCATGACCGGGACACTGAAGCTTTCTTT. Encoded protein: CASSFHDRDTEAFF.

The chain recombines TRBV12-5 with TRBJ2-1, with TRBD2 matching 7 bases. Trimming removed 10 bases from V and 4 bases from J; junction bases left unmatched: 4. From germline, CDR1 is LGHNT and CDR2 FRNRAP. This CDR3 region has 12 residues. The CDR3: CATGRGYNEQFF. In DNA form, the CDR3 reads TGTGCTACGGGGAGGGGATACAATGAGCAGTTCTTC.

The rearrangement links TRBV15 to TRBJ1-2; 7 nucleotides match TRBD1. CDR1 is LNHNV, CDR2 YYDKDF, per germline (reference sequence). The CDR3 has 14 residues. J gave up 8 bases and V 3 bases, and 9 bases lay outside the gene matches. CDR3 loop: CATSRSGTAPGYTF. The CDR3 DNA reads as TGTGCCACCAGCAGGTCCGGGACAGCCCCCGGCTACACCTTC.

The gene calls are TRBV2 and TRBJ1-1, with D maybe TRBD1 (6 bases). The V and J ends lost 8 bases and 10 bases respectively, with 26 bases between them. CDR1 and CDR2 from the germline V gene are SNHLY and FYNNEI. This CDR3 has 15 residues. The DNA of the CDR3 is TGTGCCAGCGATGGAATGGCAGGGGTGGGTAGTTCAGCTTTCTTT. This sequence encodes CASDGMAGVGSSAFF.

The genes are TRBV9 and TRBJ1-1; possible D gene TRBD1, 6 bases. Trimming cost V 3 bases and J 2 bases, with 20 bases left between them. The germline gives CDR1 SGDLS, CDR2 YYNGEE. The CDR3 has 17 amino acids. The CDR3, as DNA: TGTGCCAGCAGCGAGAAGACAGGCTGGGGGCCTAACACTGAAGCTTTCTTT. As protein: CASSEKTGWGPNTEAFF.